This T cell receptor beta chain emerged from a study of blood T cell repertoires in COVID-19. Study information: COVID-19 samples from acute and convalescent phases originated in the United States, Italy and Spain.

Per the authors' pipeline: By means of reference gene primer amplification, nucleated cell counts were estimated. Sequencing used immunoSEQ multiplex PCR; TCRdb keeps in-frame clones, though not all of them. V and J calls plus clone size are reproduced from that table; the DNA served to infer D and trimming. The data contain 70,000 to 95,000 clones, around 80% of them singletons. The J segment lost 4 bases and the V segment lost 0 bases, leaving 4 bases of the junction unmatched. The CDR3 extends over 15 amino acids. Germline lookup yields CDR1 SGHTA and CDR2 FQGTGA. Sequenced material: peripheral blood. The gene calls are TRBV7-3 and TRBJ2-7; 9 bases match TRBD1. The source of this sequence is a human donor in a cohort sampled during active COVID-19. CDR3 coding DNA: TGTGCCAGCAGCTTAACCGGGACAGGGTCATACGAGCAGTACTTC. Its translation is CASSLTGTGSYEQYF.